The table lists the clone carrying this T cell receptor (beta chain) with a few counts. Method: immunoSEQ multiplex PCR; TCRdb's copy keeps in-frame clones and lacks some. The sample consists of 150,000 to 200,000 clones, roughly 81% of them appearing once. These data come from a study of blood T cell repertoires in COVID-19. With 5 bases removed from V and 7 bases from J, the gap between germline ends came to 21 bases. The V gene's germline CDR1 is SGHAT and CDR2 FQNNGV. CDR3 size: 15 residues. Sequencing input: peripheral blood. The source of this sequence is a woman older than 75 with COVID-19, enrolled during active disease. The V gene is TRBV11-2, the J gene TRBJ2-7, with D perhaps TRBD2 (5 bases). For the CDR3, the DNA is TGTGCCAGCAGCCGCAGGTTAACGGGAACTGGGGAGCAGTACTTC. As protein: CASSRRLTGTGEQYF.